The rows below give T cell receptor beta chains drawn from one sample of a study of T cells after yellow fever vaccination. MiXCR was run by TCRdb on the 5' RACE reads, yielding one entry per CDR3 protein. The data show under 600,000 distinct CDR3 sequences, approximately 15% seen once. Sequenced here: PBMCs, sampled on the day of the yellow fever booster vaccination. The origin of the receptors is a man aged 25-40 years who received the YFV17D yellow fever vaccine. Both conserved end residues are part of each CDR3. D genes are given only for firm matches. A row's size may be missing; if present it is once, few, many or a size class.

>TRBJ2-3|TRBD2|TRBV10-3|-
CAIRLTSGTTDTQYF
TGTGCCATCCGCCTGACTAGCGGGACCACAGATACGCAGTATTTT
>TRBJ2-3|TRBD2|TRBV20-1|-
CSAVSGLAGDTDTQYF
TGCAGTGCAGTTTCGGGACTAGCGGGAGACACAGATACGCAGTATTTT
>TRBJ1-1|-|TRBV25-1|few
CASSETGYTEAFF
TGTGCCAGCAGTGAAACAGGTTACACTGAAGCTTTCTTT
>TRBJ2-5|TRBD2|TRBV5-1|few
CASSQIAGAFQETQYF
TGCGCCAGCAGCCAGATAGCGGGAGCTTTCCAAGAGACCCAGTACTTC
>TRBJ1-1|TRBD1|TRBV7-2|-
CASSFTGGGTEAFF
TGTGCCAGCAGCTTTACAGGGGGCGGGACTGAAGCTTTCTTT
>TRBJ1-5|TRBD1|TRBV28|-
CASTWGTGGFQPQHF
TGTGCCAGCACCTGGGGGACAGGGGGGTTTCAGCCCCAGCATTTT
>TRBJ2-3|TRBD2|TRBV5-1|-
CASSLASSGGKDTQYF
TGCGCCAGCAGCTTGGCGTCTAGCGGGGGGAAAGATACGCAGTATTTT
>TRBJ2-5|-|TRBV6-1|-
CASTAPGLQAGQETQYF
TGTGCCAGCACTGCCCCAGGTCTCCAAGCGGGCCAAGAGACCCAGTACTTC
>TRBJ2-1|-|TRBV14|few
CASSQERVQFF
TGTGCCAGCAGCCAAGAGAGGGTTCAGTTCTTC
>TRBJ2-5|-|TRBV18|few
CASSPSEGTQYF
TGTGCCAGCTCACCTTCAGAGGGGACCCAGTACTTC
>TRBJ2-1|-|TRBV5-6|many
CASSWTQGWDEQFF
TGTGCCAGCAGCTGGACCCAAGGGTGGGATGAGCAGTTCTTC
>TRBJ2-1|-|TRBV18|few
CASSPPTGYNEQFF
TGTGCCAGCTCACCACCGACTGGGTACAATGAGCAGTTCTTC
>TRBJ2-1|TRBD2|TRBV6-2/TRBV6-3|few
CASSASLAGIYNEQFF
TGTGCCAGCAGTGCATCACTAGCGGGGATCTACAATGAGCAGTTCTTC
>TRBJ2-7|-|TRBV10-3|many
CAISLGENEQYF
TGTGCCATCAGCCTCGGTGAAAACGAGCAGTACTTC
>TRBJ2-5|-|TRBV4-3|few
CASSQDSYGGGQTQYF
TGCGCCAGCAGCCAAGATAGCTATGGAGGGGGACAGACCCAGTACTTC
>TRBJ1-4|TRBD1|TRBV20-1|many
CSARDQGGEKLFF
TGCAGTGCTAGAGATCAGGGGGGTGAAAAACTGTTTTTT
>TRBJ2-3|-|TRBV7-8|few
CASGVGSSTDTQYF
TGTGCCAGCGGGGTCGGGAGTTCGACAGATACGCAGTATTTT
>TRBJ2-1|-|TRBV27|-
CASSLGQNFYNEQFF
TGTGCCAGCAGTCTAGGACAGAACTTCTACAATGAGCAGTTCTTC
>TRBJ2-5|TRBD2|TRBV20-1|many
CSASGSSETQYF
TGCAGCGCTAGCGGGAGCTCTGAGACCCAGTACTTC
>TRBJ2-1|-|TRBV9|few
CASSVDPKRIGEQFF
TGTGCCAGCAGCGTAGATCCCAAAAGGATTGGTGAGCAGTTCTTC
>TRBJ2-3|-|TRBV7-2|-
CASNQGGGADTQYF
TGTGCCAGCAACCAGGGAGGGGGCGCAGATACGCAGTATTTT
>TRBJ2-2|-|TRBV6-2/TRBV6-3|-
CASSFKPVTGELFF
TGTGCCAGCAGTTTTAAACCTGTGACCGGGGAGCTGTTTTTT
>TRBJ1-5|-|TRBV3-1|-
CASNQGIGPQHF
TGTGCCAGCAATCAGGGAATTGGGCCCCAGCATTTT
>TRBJ1-5|-|TRBV12-3/TRBV12-4|-
CASTTQPGEPQHF
TGTGCCAGCACCACTCAGCCGGGGGAGCCCCAGCATTTT
>TRBJ2-3|-|TRBV19|few
CASSIVDSATDTQYF
TGTGCCAGTAGTATAGTCGATAGCGCCACAGATACGCAGTATTTT
>TRBJ2-7|TRBD1|TRBV10-3|-
CATADRGAYEQYF
TGTGCCACCGCGGACAGGGGAGCCTACGAGCAGTACTTC
>TRBJ2-1|TRBD2|TRBV6-5|many
CASSYTSGSSYNEQFF
TGTGCCAGCAGTTACACGAGCGGGAGCTCCTACAATGAGCAGTTCTTC
>TRBJ2-7|-|TRBV11-2|few
CASSPQLGGAYEQYF
TGTGCCAGCAGCCCCCAACTGGGAGGTGCCTACGAGCAGTACTTC
>TRBJ2-4|TRBD2|TRBV4-3|few
CASSQAGLAGVDGSKNIQYF
TGCGCCAGCAGCCAAGCGGGACTAGCGGGAGTAGATGGGTCCAAAAACATTCAGTACTTC
>TRBJ2-3|-|TRBV7-9|-
CASSLGDANTDTQYF
TGTGCCAGCAGCTTAGGGGACGCTAACACAGATACGCAGTATTTT
>TRBJ1-5|-|TRBV5-1|few
CASSLFAGQPQHF
TGCGCCAGCAGCTTATTCGCAGGGCAGCCCCAGCATTTT
>TRBJ2-1|-|TRBV20-1|-
CSAKGFYPLYNDEQFF
TGCAGTGCTAAGGGCTTTTACCCACTTTACAATGATGAGCAGTTCTTC
>TRBJ1-5|-|TRBV20-1|few
CSARSIQGDSNQPQHF
TGCAGTGCTAGGAGCATACAGGGTGATAGCAATCAGCCCCAGCATTTT
>TRBJ1-1|-|TRBV18|-
CASSQYQGYTEAFF
TGTGCCAGCTCACAATACCAGGGGTACACTGAAGCTTTCTTT
>TRBJ2-2|TRBD2|TRBV27|-
CASSSSGMSGELFF
TGTGCCAGCAGTTCCAGCGGGATGTCCGGGGAGCTGTTTTTT
>TRBJ2-1|-|TRBV30|few
CAWSVLPGGQFF
TGTGCCTGGAGTGTGTTGCCCGGGGGGCAGTTCTTC
>TRBJ2-7|-|TRBV6-2/TRBV6-3|-
CASSYRQIAYEQYF
TGTGCCAGCAGTTATCGGCAGATCGCCTACGAGCAGTACTTC
>TRBJ2-1|-|TRBV4-2|-
CASSQDIRILSTYNEQFF
TGTGCCAGCAGCCAAGACATTCGGATCCTATCCACCTACAATGAGCAGTTCTTC
>TRBJ2-2|-|TRBV11-3|-
CASSPVSYGELFF
TGTGCCAGCAGCCCCGTAAGTTACGGGGAGCTGTTTTTT
>TRBJ1-1|TRBD1|TRBV20-1|-
CSATRQGDKAFF
TGCAGTGCTACCAGACAGGGGGATAAAGCTTTCTTT
>TRBJ1-3|-|TRBV5-1|once
CASSLAQGDGNTIYF
TGCGCCAGCAGCTTGGCACAGGGAGACGGAAACACCATATATTTT